The sample holds a few counts of the clone carrying this TCR beta chain. Its antigen is unidentified. This sample is drawn from a study of T cells after yellow fever vaccination. Looking at the study overall: The SMART-Seq v4 Ultra Low Input method served to prepare the low-cell-number fractions.

Study observations and caveats: Post-booster samples contained most primary-vaccination clones (approximately 96% CD4, approximately 88% CD8). The CD4 compartment and the CD8 compartment contained a small share of clonotypes in common.

MiXCR was run by TCRdb on the 5' RACE reads, yielding one entry per CDR3 protein. The table shows some 500,000 distinct CDR3 sequences, with approximately 13% occurring only once. The CDR3 is 14 residues long. J was trimmed by 4 bases and V by 3 bases; bases with no gene match: 8. The germline V gene has CDR1 DFQATT and CDR2 SNEGSKA (reference sequence). This clonotype was obtained from a man aged 25-40 years who received the YFV17D yellow fever vaccine. The sample in question was PBMCs, obtained on the day of the yellow fever booster vaccination. The chain recombines TRBV20-1 with TRBJ2-7; 8 bases fit TRBD2. CDR3 sequence reads: CSASATGLAYEQYF. The CDR3 DNA reads as TGCAGTGCTAGTGCAACCGGACTAGCTTACGAGCAGTACTTC.